This is a list of T cell receptor beta chains from one sample in a study of T cells in Graves' hyperthyroidism and ophthalmopathy. A single record per CDR3 protein comes from TCRdb applying MiXCR to the multiplex PCR reads. The sample records 300,000 to 450,000 distinct CDR3 sequences, 15% to 19% being singletons. Sequencing was carried out using blood. The receptors were sampled from a woman under 30 with Graves' hyperthyroidism that later progressed to Graves' ophthalmopathy. Each CDR3 is given with its conserved first and last residue. A D gene is named only where the DNA matches it firmly. Rows may omit the clone size; those that give it use once, few, many or a size class.

>few|TRBV15|TRBJ1-2|TRBD1
CATSPTGGNGYTF
TGTGCCACCAGCCCGACAGGGGGGAACGGCTACACCTTC
>many|TRBV14|TRBJ1-2|TRBD1
CASSHAQGATNYGYTF
TGTGCCAGCAGCCATGCACAGGGGGCGACTAACTATGGCTACACCTTC
>-|TRBV20-1|TRBJ2-5|-
CSARMDSDIQETQYF
TGCAGTGCTAGGATGGACAGCGATATCCAAGAGACCCAGTACTTC
>-|TRBV6-1|TRBJ2-5|TRBD1
CASFPPGDSDGETQYF
TGTGCCAGTTTCCCCCCAGGGGACAGCGACGGGGAGACCCAGTACTTC
>many|TRBV20-1|TRBJ1-4|TRBD1
CSARAGTGNEKLFF
TGCAGTGCTAGAGCCGGGACAGGGAATGAAAAACTGTTTTTT
>many|TRBV29-1|TRBJ2-7|-
CSVVRRDGGYEQYF
TGCAGCGTAGTCCGCCGGGACGGCGGTTACGAGCAGTACTTC
>few|TRBV19|TRBJ1-5|TRBD1
CASLGQGNQPQHF
TGTGCCAGCCTTGGACAGGGCAATCAGCCCCAGCATTTT
>many|TRBV20-1|TRBJ1-5|-
CSARERGVVWNQPQHF
TGCAGTGCTAGAGAGAGGGGCGTCGTTTGGAATCAGCCCCAGCATTTT
>-|TRBV30|TRBJ2-3|TRBD2
CAWSVSSGADTQYF
TGTGCCTGGAGTGTTTCTAGCGGTGCAGATACGCAGTATTTT
>-|TRBV9|TRBJ2-7|TRBD2
CASSAGGGSSYEQYF
TGTGCCAGCAGCGCTGGGGGGGGGAGCTCCTACGAGCAGTACTTC
>-|TRBV5-8|TRBJ1-2|-
CASRNPQLPNYGYTF
TGTGCCAGCAGGAACCCCCAGCTCCCTAACTATGGCTACACCTTC
>few|TRBV5-6|TRBJ1-4|-
CASSLIGEKLFF
TGTGCCAGCAGCTTGATTGGAGAAAAACTGTTTTTT
>few|TRBV27|TRBJ1-6|-
CASSLAGRHNSPLHF
TGTGCCAGCAGTTTGGCTGGACGGCATAATTCACCCCTCCACTTT
>-|TRBV20-1|TRBJ1-5|-
CSAGTSGAGGNQPQHF
TGCAGTGCTGGGACTAGCGGGGCCGGGGGCAATCAGCCCCAGCATTTT
>-|TRBV7-8|TRBJ2-1|-
CASSLSGPGREQFF
TGTGCCAGCAGCTTATCGGGGCCGGGACGCGAGCAGTTCTTC
>many|TRBV10-3|TRBJ1-1|-
CAISERGATNTEAFF
TGTGCCATCAGTGAGCGGGGGGCGACGAACACTGAAGCTTTCTTT